Sequencing of this T cell receptor (beta chain) was carried out in a study of T cells after yellow fever vaccination (dated by TCRdb to about 2019). For context, the study as a whole: The SMART-Seq v4 Ultra Low Input RNA kit was used to prepare libraries from fractions with low cell numbers. Bulk TCR alpha and beta repertoires were sequenced longitudinally to track T-cell clones before and after primary and booster YFV17D yellow fever vaccination. Blood samples were taken at several timepoints before and after primary and secondary immunization, and bulk PBMC replicates and cell subsets were isolated. Two healthy male donors, one aged 18 to 30 and one aged 30 to 40 years, made up the cohort.

TCR cDNA was synthesized by 5'RACE template switching, through which a universal primer site and unique molecular identifiers were introduced. Priming for cDNA synthesis came from both the TCR alpha and TCR beta constant segments. Library amplification involved two PCR steps, and the second step added sample barcodes and sequencing adapters. Sequencing of libraries was done on Illumina HiSeq 2500 (2x100 bp) or NovaSeq (2x150 bp). The original pipeline was this. MIGEC handled demultiplexing of reads and collapsing into UMI consensus sequences, while MiXCR performed V(D)J alignment. Clonotypes responding to the vaccine were identified with edgeR on replicate PBMC samples, with the criteria of FDR below 0.01 and a log2 fold change above 5 up to day 15. CD4 or CD8 identity was assigned to each bulk clonotype according to whether the clonotype was present at higher abundance in the sequenced CD4 repertoire or the sequenced CD8 repertoire. TCRdb reworked the public reads: Q25 trimming with fastp, MiXCR clone assembly, productive beta chains retained. CDR3 protein sequences are deduplicated, and each keeps its most common genes and DNA. These V and J calls rely on TCRdb rather than the paper's analysis. Here the sample has some 150,000 distinct CDR3 sequences; 5% to 8% occur a single time. In total, the top ten clones hold more than 0.55% of the sample.

The germline V end is reduced by 3 bases and the J end by 6 bases; junction bases left unmatched: 8. From cysteine to phenylalanine, the CDR3 is 15 amino acids long. Left in the record is the CDR3 DNA by itself, 45 bases read in frame from the first base. CDR1 and CDR2 were assigned from the germline V gene as SGDLS and YYNGEE. The sample's treatment or condition label is to be understood as: live attenuated yellow fever vaccine strain. A standard Ficoll-Paque protocol was used to isolate PBMCs from peripheral blood. Dynabeads CD4 and CD8 positive selection kits were used to isolate CD4 and CD8 T-cell fractions. TriZol was used to extract RNA from bulk PBMCs, from CD4 and CD8 fractions, and from dextramer-positive and dextramer-negative fractions. The study at large found these results: Because abundant contaminating clonotypes from the bulk population could be contained in FACS-sorted repertoires, computational filtering was required. A small fraction of clonotypes showed up in both the CD4 and CD8 compartments, probably as a result of convergent recombination. After the booster, most clones that had expanded after primary vaccination were detected again (over 95% of CD4 and 70% to 90% of CD8), suggesting broad maintenance of memory. Compared with the primary T-cell response, the secondary T-cell response was faster but weaker, reaching its peak on day 5 rather than on day 15. The study included only a couple of donors, which limits how far the findings can be generalized.

This clonotype was seen repeatedly, ten times or more. Its specific antigen is unknown. There are no base qualities to consult, and no much larger clone falls within one base. The TCR was taken from a man aged 30 to 45 who received the YFV17D yellow fever vaccine. The sample was CD4+ T cells sorted from PBMCs, taken 10 days after the yellow fever booster vaccination. The rearranged segments are TRBV9 and TRBJ2-1; TRBD2 agrees with 8 junctional bases. The CDR3: CASSGPGLGVNEQFF. The DNA sequence is TGTGCCAGCAGCGGACCGGGACTAGGCGTCAATGAGCAGTTCTTC. Outside the CDR3, residues come from the reference TRBV9 and TRBJ2-1 proteins, so the full variable domain is: DSGVTQTPKHLITATGQRVTLRCSPRSGDLSVYWYQQSLDQGLQFLIQYYNGEERAKGNILERFSAQQFPDLHSELNLSSLELGDSALYFCASSGPGLGVNEQFFGPGTRLTVL.